These 3 T cell receptor beta chains were all obtained from the same sample, sequenced in a study of cytomegalovirus exposure and HLA in healthy donors. The PCR ran on 60 Vbeta and 13 Jbeta primers. Measured with immunoSEQ multiplex PCR; TCRdb has only the in-frame clones, and not every one. The data hold 210,000 or so clones, with 60% to 80% observed a single time. Input material: PBMCs. These receptors were taken from a woman in her thirties in good health and CMV-seropositive.

This clone has a single count. The chain is built from TRBV7-2 and TRBJ2-7; 10 nucleotides align to TRBD2. The CDR3 spans 13 residues. Per germline, CDR1 SGHTA and CDR2 FQGNSA. J was trimmed by 6 bases and V by 5 bases; bases with no gene match: 4. The CDR3 region is CASSPGLAVEQYF. The DNA for the CDR3 is TGTGCCAGCAGCCCAGGACTAGCGGTCGAGCAGTACTTC. The entire variable domain, with the rest obtained from reference TRBV7-2 and TRBJ2-7, is as follows: GAGVSQSPSNKVTEKGKDVELRCDPISGHTALYWYRQSLGQGLEFLIYFQGNSAPDKSGLPSDRFSAERTGGSVSTLTIQRTQQEDSAVYLCASSPGLAVEQYFGPGTRLTVT.

The table lists this clone with a few counts. The chain uses TRBV7-8 and TRBJ2-7; 7 bases match TRBD1. V lost 6 bases, J lost 3 bases, and 8 bases stayed unmatched. The germline gives CDR1 SGHVS, CDR2 FQNEAQ. The CDR3 sequence is 14 residues long. The CDR3 nucleotides are TGTGCCAGCAGGCTACTACAGGGGCACTACGAGCAGTACTTC. Protein product: CASRLLQGHYEQYF.

The chain recombines TRBV6-6 with TRBJ2-3; D unresolved. The germline gives CDR1 MNHNY, CDR2 SVGAGI (reference sequence). V dropped 8 bases and J dropped 2 bases, with 11 bases sitting between them. This CDR3 contains 13 residues. The CDR3 DNA sequence: TGTGCCAGCTTGACTGTACACACAGATACGCAGTATTTT. Residues: CASLTVHTDTQYF.